This passage covers 21 T cell receptor beta chains from one sample sequenced in a study of blood T cells in healthy people across ages. Using a J-beta primer mix together with a sample-barcoded 5' primer, a second PCR was run for roughly 6 to 12 cycles. TCRdb used MiXCR to reprocess the 5' RACE reads, holding one entry per CDR3 protein. The table includes 1.5 million to 2 million distinct CDR3 sequences, around 36% detected once. Sequenced material: blood. The receptors originated from a woman in her thirties in good health.

The chain combines TRBV3-1 with TRBJ2-2, with 8 bases aligning to TRBD2. With V trimmed by 1 base and J by 6 bases, 13 bases remained unmatched. This CDR3 is 18 amino acids long. Germline values: CDR1 LGHDT, CDR2 YNNKEL (reference sequence). The CDR3: CASSQVYSGNTGAGELFF. CDR3 bases: TGTGCCAGCAGCCAAGTTTATAGCGGGAATACCGGCGCCGGGGAGCTGTTTTTT. Supplemented by reference TRBV3-1 and TRBJ2-2, the full variable domain reads DTAVSQTPKYLVTQMGNDKSIKCEQNLGHDTMYWYKQDSKKFLKIMFSYNNKELIINETVPNRFSPKSPDKAHLNLHINSLELGDSAVYFCASSQVYSGNTGAGELFFGEGSRLTVL.

This chain connects TRBV20-1 to TRBJ2-7; perhaps D is TRBD1 or TRBD2 (5 bases each). V was shortened by 6 bases and J by 2 bases, with 14 bases between the two germline ends. The CDR3 spans 13 residues. Germline loops: CDR1 DFQATT, CDR2 SNEGSKA (reference sequence). The CDR3 bases are TGCAGTGCAGCCCCAGAGGGGACCTACGAGCAGTACTTC. Its protein product is CSAAPEGTYEQYF.

This chain uses TRBV18 with TRBJ2-5; 7 bases fit TRBD2. CDR3 length equals 16 residues. CDR1 is KGHSH, CDR2 LQKENI, per germline. The V gene end was trimmed by 3 bases and the J gene end by 11 bases; junction bases not matched to a gene: 18. The CDR3 is CASSPPGALGDYGQYF. CDR3 DNA: TGTGCCAGCTCACCCCCGGGAGCGCTGGGGGACTACGGGCAGTACTTC.

This clonotype was picked up a small number of times. The chain carries TRBV4-1 and TRBJ1-2; no definite D call. Between the trimmed V and J ends, which lost 0 bases and 3 bases, there was a span of 5 bases. The CDR3 runs 13 residues. Germline V lookup: CDR1 MGHRA, CDR2 YSYEKL. CDR3 DNA sequence: TGCGCCAGCAGCCAAGAACTGCACTATGGCTACACCTTC. This encodes CASSQELHYGYTF.

This clonotype was picked up many times. This rearrangement joins TRBV29-1 to TRBJ2-7, with TRBD1 matching over 12 bases. Germline V gene lookup returns CDR1 SQVTM and CDR2 ANQGSEA. V shed 7 bases and J 6 bases; nucleotides not matched to a gene: 7. This CDR3 has 13 amino acids. The CDR3 sequence is CSAAGTGGAEQYF. CDR3 DNA sequence: TGCAGCGCAGCCGGGACAGGGGGCGCCGAGCAGTACTTC.

Only a few counts were recorded for this clonotype. This chain joins TRBV20-1 and TRBJ2-6, with TRBD1 matching over 12 bases. Germline V gene data show CDR1 as DFQATT and CDR2 as SNEGSKA (reference sequence). The length of the CDR3 is 16 residues. V gave up 6 bases and J gave up 0 bases; unmatched junction bases: 3. The CDR3 reads CSAGDRGHSGANVLTF. In DNA form, the CDR3 reads TGCAGTGCCGGGGACAGGGGGCACTCTGGGGCCAACGTCCTGACTTTC.

CDR3 loop: CASSRAHLTWGRETQYF. CDR3 sequence (DNA): TGTGCCAGCAGCAGGGCTCATCTGACATGGGGGCGGGAGACCCAGTACTTC. The genes are TRBV21-1 and TRBJ2-5; whether TRBD1, the table's D call, matches the DNA was not checked. TRBV21-1 has pseudogene status. This CDR3 is 17 amino acids long.

In the case of this clonotype: It may be a read error: a sequence one base away is much more abundant. The chain joins TRBV6-1 to TRBJ2-6; a weak D match, TRBD1 (5 bases). The germline V gene encodes CDR1 MNHNS and CDR2 SASEGT. The CDR3 spans 15 residues. CDR3 nucleotides: TGTGCCAGCAGTGAAGAGCAGGGTTCCCTCCAAGTCCGGACTTTC. Residues: CASSEEQGSLQVRTF.

About this clonotype itself: This may stem from a read error, because a much larger clone lies one nucleotide away. The V gene is TRBV12-3 or TRBV12-4, the J gene TRBJ2-1; D not resolved. The CDR3 has 13 amino acids. V lost 5 bases and J 6 bases, leaving 11 bases between the germline ends. CDR3: CASSPEVSNEQFF. As DNA, the CDR3 is TGTGCCAGCAGTCCCGAAGTCTCCAATGAGCAGTTCTTC.

This clonotype was observed a few times. This chain uses TRBV3-1 with TRBJ2-5; 8 positions agree with TRBD2. The V gene's germline CDR1 is LGHDT and CDR2 YNNKEL (reference sequence). V lost 4 bases, J lost 5 bases, and 21 bases stayed unmatched. The CDR3 sequence is 19 residues long. The CDR3 DNA sequence: TGTGCCAGCAGCCCCCCTCGGAGTACTAGCGGAAAAGGAAGGGAGACCCAGTACTTC. Protein sequence: CASSPPRSTSGKGRETQYF.

This clonotype came up a few times. The chain links TRBV21-1 to TRBJ1-2; the D call in the table, TRBD1, was not verified against the DNA. TRBV21-1 is reported as a pseudogene. This CDR3 has 12 amino acids. For the CDR3, the DNA is TGTGCCAGCAGCCCGGGGGCAGGGGGCTACACCTTC. Amino acids: CASSPGAGGYTF.

CDR3 nucleotide sequence: TGTGCCAGCAGCCAATATGGTCTCAGGCCCCGGGGAGGTGAAAAGCCCTACGAGCAGTACTTC. It codes for CASSQYGLRPRGGEKPYEQYF. The chain joins TRBV14 to TRBJ2-5; tentative D call: TRBD2 (6 bases). The DNA end is more similar to TRBJ2-7, so the J call may be wrong. CDR1 and CDR2 (germline): SGHDN, FVKESK. This CDR3 is 21 amino acids long.

The rearrangement joins TRBV20-1 to TRBJ2-1; the match to TRBD2 covers 7 bases. Trimming took 0 bases from V and 2 from J; bases not matched to a gene: 7. Per the germline V gene, CDR1 is DFQATT and CDR2 is SNEGSKA (reference sequence). The CDR3 loop spans 16 amino acids. The chain's CDR3 is CSARDQGGRTYNEQFF. For the CDR3, the DNA is TGCAGTGCTAGAGATCAAGGCGGGAGAACCTACAATGAGCAGTTCTTC.

V usage is TRBV10-3 and J usage is TRBJ1-2; weak D call: TRBD1 (6 bases). From germline, CDR1 is ENHRY and CDR2 SYGVKD. Trimming shortened V by 0 bases and J by 12 bases, and 14 bases separated the two germline ends. This CDR3 comprises 13 residues. The CDR3 loop is CAISESSGRGHTF. In DNA, the CDR3 is TGTGCCATCAGTGAGTCGAGTGGCAGGGGCCACACCTTC.

The gene calls are TRBV12-3 or TRBV12-4 and TRBJ2-3; D tentatively fits TRBD1 or TRBD2 (5 bases each). The CDR3 length is 15 residues. V was clipped by 1 base and J by 4 bases, with 12 bases between them. The CDR3 protein is CASSLGGASPDTQYF. The CDR3 coding sequence is TGTGCCAGCAGTTTAGGAGGGGCGAGTCCAGATACGCAGTATTTT.

This clonotype was counted between two and nine times. The J gene is TRBJ2-1, the V gene TRBV5-5; maybe TRBD2 (6 bases). The CDR3 contains 16 residues. V shed 4 bases and J shed 6 bases, with 20 bases lying between them. CDR1 is SGHKS and CDR2 is YYEKEE in the germline V gene (reference sequence). The CDR3 DNA follows: TGTGCCAGCAGCCCGTTCCTAGCGTATATTATCAATGAGCAGTTCTTC. It encodes CASSPFLAYIINEQFF.

This clonotype was observed a single time. The V call is TRBV28, the J call TRBJ2-7; the D is unclear. Between the trimmed V and J ends, which lost 5 bases and 5 bases, there was a span of 22 bases. Germline V gene lookup returns CDR1 MDHEN and CDR2 SYDVKM. CDR3 length: 16 amino acids. CDR3 amino acids: CASSPLYGYSMDEQYF. DNA for the CDR3: TGTGCCAGCAGTCCACTTTACGGGTATTCTATGGACGAGCAGTACTTC. The variable domain in full, with the rest retrieved from reference TRBV28 and TRBJ2-7, is DVKVTQSSRYLVKRTGEKVFLECVQDMDHENMFWYRQDPGLGLRLIYFSYDVKMKEKGDIPEGYSVSREKKERFSLILESASTNQTSMYLCASSPLYGYSMDEQYFGPGTRLTVT.

V and J are TRBV15 and TRBJ2-7; 11 bases match TRBD2. The CDR3 is 15 residues long. CDR1 and CDR2 from the germline V gene are LNHNV and YYDKDF (reference sequence). Germline trimming cut 3 bases from V and 5 bases from J; bases unmatched to any gene: 6. The CDR3: CATSSPSGRLDEQYF. The CDR3 bases are TGTGCCACCAGCAGCCCTAGCGGGAGGCTCGACGAGCAGTACTTC.

This clonotype was counted only a few times. This chain joins TRBV5-1 and TRBJ2-7; D is perhaps TRBD1 (6 bases). The CDR3 spans 15 residues. Trimming shortened V by 0 bases and J by 1 base, and 11 bases separated the two germline ends. Germline loops: CDR1 SGHRS, CDR2 YFSETQ. This CDR3 is CASSLGRDTSYEQYF. The CDR3 DNA reads TGCGCCAGCAGCTTGGGACGGGACACTTCCTACGAGCAGTACTTC.

This clonotype was counted between two and nine times. Here the CDR3 DNA reads TGTGCCAGCCCCATCCCCGGGACGCGTGGCTACACCTTC. The encoded protein is CASPIPGTRGYTF. This chain links TRBV6-1 with TRBJ1-2; TRBD1 might be the D (5 bases). The CDR3 consists of 13 residues. The germline gives CDR1 MNHNS, CDR2 SASEGT. V was shortened by 8 bases and J by 7 bases, with 17 bases between the two germline ends.

This clonotype has just a few counts. The chain couples TRBV18 to TRBJ2-7; D is unclear. Germline CDR1 is KGHSH and CDR2 is LQKENI. V lost 2 bases, J lost 3 bases, and 11 bases lay in between. CDR3 length: 14 residues. The CDR3 bases are TGTGCCAGCTCACCATTGGCGGAGAACTACGAGCAGTACTTC. This gives the protein CASSPLAENYEQYF.